A selection of T cell receptor beta chains follows, all from one sample in a study of blood T cell repertoires in COVID-19. TCRdb's table, derived via immunoSEQ multiplex PCR, lists solely in-frame clones and lacks some. In the table there are about 200,000 clones, around 80% of which are singletons. The specimen was peripheral blood. The receptors here all came from an older woman with acute or convalescent COVID-19. The CDR3 runs from the conserved cysteine through the conserved F or W. The order of the fields is D gene, J gene, V gene, clone size, CDR3 DNA, CDR3 protein. The D gene is left open where the match is weak. Some rows mark clone size as missing; the rest say once, few, many or name a class of expanded clone.

>TRBD1|TRBJ1-2|TRBV18|-
TGTGCCAGCTCACAAGGGACAGGCGGTTTAGAGGGCTACACCTTC
CASSQGTGGLEGYTF
>TRBD2|TRBJ2-1|TRBV19|few
TGTGCCAGTAACGGTGGGCGGGAGGGCCGGCTTGAGCAGTTCTTC
CASNGGREGRLEQFF
>-|TRBJ1-2|TRBV4-1|-
TGCGCCAGCAGCCAAGGACAGGCCCTTAACTATGGCTACACCTTC
CASSQGQALNYGYTF
>-|TRBJ2-4|TRBV21-1|-
TGTGCCAGCAGGACATCGAGGGACATTCAGTACTTC
CASRTSRDIQYF
>TRBD1|TRBJ2-5|TRBV4-1|-
TGCGCCAGCAGCCAAGGGGGGACAGGGGGCATCGGTCGGCAAGAGACCCAGTACTTC
CASSQGGTGGIGRQETQYF
>TRBD2|TRBJ2-5|TRBV9|-
TGTGCCAGCAGCGTAGCAGAACTCGGGAGGGTAGGCAAAGAGACCCAGTACTTC
CASSVAELGRVGKETQYF
>-|TRBJ2-7|TRBV18|once
TGTGCCAGCTCACCAGACAGTCAAGTGAACGAGCAGTACTTC
CASSPDSQVNEQYF
>TRBD1|TRBJ1-4|TRBV19|-
TGTGCCAGTAGTATCGGACAGGTCCTTAATGAAAAACTGTTTTTT
CASSIGQVLNEKLFF
>TRBD2|TRBJ2-1|TRBV5-1|-
TGCGCCAGCAGCTTGTCTAGCGGGAGAGGCTATGAGCAGTTCTTC
CASSLSSGRGYEQFF
>TRBD2|TRBJ2-2|TRBV2|-
TGTGCCAGCAGTGGGGCGGGAGGTCGTACCGGGGAGCTGTTTTTT
CASSGAGGRTGELFF
>-|TRBJ2-2|TRBV27|few
TGTGCCAGCAGTCCAACCCCGAGGACAAAGTCCGGGGAGCTGTTTTTT
CASSPTPRTKSGELFF
>-|TRBJ1-2|TRBV5-1|once
TGCGCCAGCAGCGTTGACGGAGTCTATGGCTACACCTTC
CASSVDGVYGYTF